The TCR beta chain described here comes from a study of blood T cells in healthy people across ages. Roughly 10 milliliters of peripheral blood were drawn from each donor. Total RNA was isolated from each sample in quantities of at least 5 micrograms. A sample-barcoded 5' primer and a J-beta primer mix were used in a second PCR of about 6 to 11 cycles. TCRdb re-called the 5' RACE reads through MiXCR, storing one row per CDR3 protein. The sample has about 280,000 distinct CDR3 sequences; 27% are singletons. Study-level results: Investigators treated diversity estimates from one million T cells as underestimates. Age brought a roughly linear fall in TCR beta diversity measured per million T cells.

As for this clonotype: Its antigen is as yet unknown.

This CDR3 has 16 amino acids. V lost 0 bases and J lost 2; bases outside the gene matches: 6. CDR1 is DFQATT and CDR2 is SNEGSKA in the germline V gene (reference sequence). This clonotype was sampled from a woman in her seventies in good health. The chain couples TRBV20-1 to TRBJ1-5; TRBD1 agrees at 8 bases. The sample was blood. CDR3 protein: CSARDHGQGGNQPQHF. CDR3 DNA sequence: TGCAGTGCTAGAGATCACGGACAGGGAGGCAATCAGCCCCAGCATTTT.